The clone carrying this TCR beta chain was observed a single time. This sample stems from a study of blood T cell repertoires in COVID-19. Looking at the study overall: T cells, B-cell-depleted T cells, or PBMCs supplied cDNA or gDNA.

From germline, CDR1 is SGHTA and CDR2 FQGNSA. Trimming removed 4 bases at V and 0 bases at J, with 9 bases between. CDR3 size: 15 residues. Sequencing used immunoSEQ multiplex PCR; TCRdb keeps in-frame clones, though not all of them. Of some 50,000 clones listed, approximately 86% are singletons. The rearrangement joins TRBV7-2 to TRBJ2-2; D perhaps matches TRBD1 (5 bases). Input material: PBMCs or T cells enriched from blood (not recorded which). The receptor's source is a woman aged 50 to 65 who had recovered from COVID-19. CDR3 sequence (DNA): TGTGCCAGCAGCTCGGACACCGCGAACACCGGGGAGCTGTTTTTT. Its protein is CASSSDTANTGELFF.